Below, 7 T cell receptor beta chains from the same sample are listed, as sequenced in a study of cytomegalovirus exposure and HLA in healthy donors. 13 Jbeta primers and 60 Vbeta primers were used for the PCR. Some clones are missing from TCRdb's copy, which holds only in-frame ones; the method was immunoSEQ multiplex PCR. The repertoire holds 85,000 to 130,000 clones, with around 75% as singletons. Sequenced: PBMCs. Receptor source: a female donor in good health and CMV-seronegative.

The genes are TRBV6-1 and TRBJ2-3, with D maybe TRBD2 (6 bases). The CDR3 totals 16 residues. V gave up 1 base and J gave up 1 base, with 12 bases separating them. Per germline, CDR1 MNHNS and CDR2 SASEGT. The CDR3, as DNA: TGTGCCAGCAGTGAAGGGGCGGGACCCGGCACAGATACGCAGTATTTT. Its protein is CASSEGAGPGTDTQYF.

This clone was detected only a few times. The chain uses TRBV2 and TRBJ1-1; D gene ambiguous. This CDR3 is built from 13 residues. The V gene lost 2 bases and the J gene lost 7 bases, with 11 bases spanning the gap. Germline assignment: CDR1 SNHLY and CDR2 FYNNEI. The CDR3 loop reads CASSELWQFEAFF. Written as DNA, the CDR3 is TGTGCCAGCAGTGAATTGTGGCAATTTGAAGCTTTCTTT.

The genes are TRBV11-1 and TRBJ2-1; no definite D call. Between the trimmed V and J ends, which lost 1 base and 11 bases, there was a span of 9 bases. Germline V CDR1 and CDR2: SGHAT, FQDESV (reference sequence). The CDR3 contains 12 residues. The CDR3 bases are TGTGCCAGCAGCTTAGTGGGCGCACAGCAGTTCTTC. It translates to CASSLVGAQQFF.

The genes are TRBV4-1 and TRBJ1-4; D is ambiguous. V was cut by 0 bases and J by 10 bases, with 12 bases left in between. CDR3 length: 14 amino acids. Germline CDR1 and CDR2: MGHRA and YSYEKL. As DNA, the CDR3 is TGCGCCAGCAGCCAAGATCTAGGAGGGCGAAAACTGTTTTTT. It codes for CASSQDLGGRKLFF.

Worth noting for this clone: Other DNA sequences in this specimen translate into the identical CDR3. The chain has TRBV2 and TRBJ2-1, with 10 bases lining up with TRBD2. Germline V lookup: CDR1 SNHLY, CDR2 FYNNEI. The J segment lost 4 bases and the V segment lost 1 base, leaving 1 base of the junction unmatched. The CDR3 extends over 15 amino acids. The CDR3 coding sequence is TGTGCCAGCAGTGAAGGGACTAGCGGATACAATGAGCAGTTCTTC. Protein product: CASSEGTSGYNEQFF.

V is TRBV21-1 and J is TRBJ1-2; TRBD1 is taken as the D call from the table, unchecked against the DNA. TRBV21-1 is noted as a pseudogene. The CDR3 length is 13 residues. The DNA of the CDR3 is TGTGCCAGCAGCCACAGGGGTCTCTATGGCTACACCTTC. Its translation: CASSHRGLYGYTF.

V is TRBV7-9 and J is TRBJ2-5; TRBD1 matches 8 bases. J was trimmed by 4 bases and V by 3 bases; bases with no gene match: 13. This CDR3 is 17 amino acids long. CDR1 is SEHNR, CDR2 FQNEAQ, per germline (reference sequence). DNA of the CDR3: TGTGCCAGCAGCTTGGGTGGGGCAACAGGGGGGCGAGAGACCCAGTACTTC. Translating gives CASSLGGATGGRETQYF.